The 25 T cell receptor beta chains listed next were all sequenced from one sample in a study of cytomegalovirus exposure and HLA in healthy donors. Both 60 Vbeta primers and 13 Jbeta primers went into the PCR. Sequenced by immunoSEQ multiplex PCR; TCRdb stores in-frame clones only, minus some. The sample lists some 130,000 clones, 60% to 80% seen once, with less than 5% in the top ten. The sequenced sample consisted of PBMCs. These receptors were taken from a man between 45 and 60 years old in good health and CMV-seropositive.

The chain combines TRBV4-3 with TRBJ2-7; D may be TRBD2 (5 bases). The CDR3 has 15 amino acids. Trimming took 0 bases from V and 7 from J, leaving 16 bases between them. Germline CDR1 LGHNA, CDR2 YSLEER. For the CDR3, the DNA is TGCGCCAGCAGCCAAGAGGTGGTGGGAGTATGGGAGCAGTACTTC. This encodes CASSQEVVGVWEQYF.

This clone has just one count. The rearrangement joins TRBV18 to TRBJ1-2; 12 bases are shared with TRBD1. The germline gives CDR1 KGHSH, CDR2 LQKENI. This CDR3 has 16 residues. V shed 6 bases and J 5 bases; nucleotides not matched to a gene: 10. The CDR3 here is CASSPGQGATGYGYTF. The CDR3 bases are TGTGCCAGCTCCCCGGGACAGGGGGCCACGGGGTATGGCTACACCTTC.

The V and J genes are TRBV6-6 and TRBJ1-1; maybe TRBD1 (6 bases). V dropped 2 bases and J dropped 7 bases, with 8 bases sitting between them. The V gene's germline CDR1 is MNHNY and CDR2 SVGAGI (reference sequence). The CDR3 is made up of 12 amino acids. In DNA form, the CDR3 reads TGTGCCAGCAGTTACGGACAGTTTGAAGCTTTCTTT. Translation: CASSYGQFEAFF.

The V and J genes are TRBV19 and TRBJ1-1; tentatively, D is TRBD1 (6 bases). This CDR3 contains 14 residues. The germline V and J ends were trimmed by 5 bases and 1 base, with 11 bases remaining between them. Germline CDR1 reads LNHDA; CDR2 reads SQIVND (reference sequence). DNA for the CDR3: TGTGCCAGTAGTTCCAGGGGTGCGAACACTGAAGCTTTCTTT. It is translated as CASSSRGANTEAFF. The full variable domain, completed using reference TRBV19 and TRBJ1-1, is DGGITQSPKYLFRKEGQNVTLSCEQNLNHDAMYWYRQDPGQGLRLIYYSQIVNDFQKGDIAEGYSVSREKKESFPLTVTSAQKNPTAFYLCASSSRGANTEAFFGQGTRLTVV.

The V gene is TRBV6-1, the J gene TRBJ1-5, with D possibly matching TRBD1 (6 bases). The CDR3 consists of 13 residues. V shed 5 bases and J shed 7 bases, with 12 bases lying between them. CDR1 is MNHNS, CDR2 SASEGT, per germline. The CDR3 region is CASSTGFDQPQHF. The CDR3 DNA sequence: TGTGCCAGCAGTACAGGGTTTGACCAGCCCCAGCATTTT.

The DNA of the CDR3 is TGTGCCAGCAGTTATGAGCCTGGCGGCACTGAAGCTTTCTTT. Its protein product is CASSYEPGGTEAFF. The J gene is TRBJ1-1, the V gene TRBV6-5, with D unresolved. The CDR3 runs to 14 residues. Trimming took off 3 bases at V and 4 bases at J, with 12 bases between the two ends. Germline assignment: CDR1 MNHEY and CDR2 SVGAGI.

This clone was observed a handful of times. The CDR3 DNA sequence: TGCGCCAGCAGCGCTTTACAGGGGGTTAAAGATACGCAGTATTTT. Its translation is CASSALQGVKDTQYF. V is TRBV5-1 and J is TRBJ2-3; 8 bases align to TRBD1. Germline CDR1 reads SGHRS; CDR2 reads YFSETQ. The CDR3 runs 15 residues. V lost 4 bases, J lost 5 bases, and 9 bases stayed unmatched. The entire variable domain, with the rest obtained from reference TRBV5-1 and TRBJ2-3, is as follows: KAGVTQTPRYLIKTRGQQVTLSCSPISGHRSVSWYQQTPGQGLQFLFEYFSETQRNKGNFPGRFSGRQFSNSRSEMNVSTLELGDSALYLCASSALQGVKDTQYFGPGTRLTVL.

The gene calls are TRBV6-5 and TRBJ1-6; D not resolved. Looked up from germline, CDR1 is MNHEY and CDR2 is SVGAGI. The CDR3 is 15 residues long. The germline V and J ends were trimmed by 0 bases and 7 bases, with 10 bases remaining between them. CDR3 loop: CASSYSVASNSPLHF. The DNA for the CDR3 is TGTGCCAGCAGTTACTCGGTGGCCTCCAATTCACCCCTCCACTTT.

This rearrangement joins TRBV15 to TRBJ1-4; no clear D. Germline V CDR1 and CDR2: LNHNV, YYDKDF (reference sequence). Trimming stripped 5 bases from V and 7 bases from J, with 8 bases between. This CDR3 contains 12 residues. CDR3 DNA: TGTGCCACCAGCGCCCACAGTGAAAAACTGTTTTTT. Its protein product is CATSAHSEKLFF. Drawing the rest from reference TRBV15 and TRBJ1-4, the complete variable domain is DAMVIQNPRYQVTQFGKPVTLSCSQTLNHNVMYWYQQKSSQAPKLLFHYYDKDFNNEADTPDNFQSRRPNTSFCFLDIRSPGLGDTAMYLCATSAHSEKLFFGSGTQLSVL.

This chain links TRBV7-9 with TRBJ2-5; the D gene is possibly TRBD1 (7 bases). CDR1 and CDR2 (germline): SEHNR, FQNEAQ (reference sequence). The V end was cut by 5 bases, the J end by 1 base, with 17 bases between. The CDR3 is 16 amino acids. Here the CDR3 DNA reads TGTGCCAGCAGCCCTAGGGGGGCAGGGGGCCAAGAGACCCAGTACTTC. This translates into CASSPRGAGGQETQYF. Complete variable domain (other parts from reference TRBV7-9 and TRBJ2-5): DTGVSQNPRHKITKRGQNVTFRCDPISEHNRLYWYRQTLGQGPEFLTYFQNEAQLEKSRLLSDRFSAERPKGSFSTLEIQRTEQGDSAMYLCASSPRGAGGQETQYFGPGTRLLVL.

The chain carries TRBV13 and TRBJ1-5, with D uncertain. CDR3 length: 13 residues. Germline CDR1 PRHDT, CDR2 FYEKMQ (reference sequence). Trimming stripped 5 bases from V and 2 bases from J, with 7 bases between. Here the CDR3 DNA reads TGTGCCAGCAGCCCCCTCGGCAATCAGCCCCAGCATTTT. Translated: CASSPLGNQPQHF.

The chain employs TRBV11-2 and TRBJ1-6; 10 bases line up with TRBD1. There are 18 residues in the CDR3. V was clipped by 4 bases and J by 3 bases; unmatched bases: 9. Germline V gene sequence: CDR1 SGHAT, CDR2 FQNNGV. DNA of the CDR3: TGTGCCAGCAGCTCACAACCGGGACAGGGGATCTATAATTCACCCCTCCACTTT. Translation: CASSSQPGQGIYNSPLHF.

This sequence joins TRBV14 and TRBJ1-2; unclear D gene. The CDR3 runs 13 residues. V shed 4 bases and J shed 4 bases, with 10 bases lying between them. Germline V gene lookup returns CDR1 SGHDN and CDR2 FVKESK. In nucleotides, the CDR3 is TGTGCCAGCAGCCTCCGGGAAGGCTATGGCTACACCTTC. Protein: CASSLREGYGYTF.

In this sample, this clone turned up many times. The chain carries TRBV19 and TRBJ2-3, with a tentative D call TRBD2 (5 bases). Germline CDR1 is LNHDA and CDR2 is SQIVND (reference sequence). This CDR3 is 14 amino acids long. The V end lost 6 bases, the J end lost 1 base, and 11 bases lay between the germline ends. The CDR3 DNA reads as TGTGCCAGTAGACGGACTGGGGGCACAGATACGCAGTATTTT. Translated, it gives CASRRTGGTDTQYF.

The chain recombines TRBV2 with TRBJ2-3; the D gene is possibly TRBD2 (6 bases). Germline CDR1 SNHLY, CDR2 FYNNEI. The CDR3 is made up of 14 amino acids. V was pared by 6 bases and J by 1 base, with 11 bases between. The CDR3 reads CASRIGGGTDTQYF. In DNA, the CDR3 is TGTGCCAGCAGAATAGGAGGGGGCACAGATACGCAGTATTTT.

This chain joins TRBV9 and TRBJ1-3; D not resolved. This CDR3 is 15 amino acids long. Germline lookup yields CDR1 SGDLS and CDR2 YYNGEE. Trimming removed 0 bases at V and 4 bases at J, with 11 bases between. CDR3 sequence: CASSVGRGTGNTIYF. DNA for the CDR3: TGTGCCAGCAGCGTAGGGCGGGGAACGGGAAACACCATATATTTT.

The chain combines TRBV9 with TRBJ2-1; 7 positions match TRBD1. The V gene end was trimmed by 3 bases and the J gene end by 4 bases; junction bases not matched to a gene: 7. From germline, CDR1 is SGDLS and CDR2 YYNGEE. The CDR3 is made up of 15 amino acids. In nucleotides, the CDR3 is TGTGCCAGCAGCGGAGGGGGACAGACTTACAATGAGCAGTTCTTC. It yields the protein CASSGGGQTYNEQFF.

V gene TRBV18 combines with J gene TRBJ2-3; 10 bases fit TRBD2. Germline CDR1 reads KGHSH; CDR2 reads LQKENI. The CDR3 sequence is 20 residues long. Unmatched junction bases numbered 16, after V lost 3 bases and J lost 1 base. In DNA, the CDR3 is TGTGCCAGCTCACCGTTGGCTAGCGGGAGCTCTTCTCGGCGCACAGATACGCAGTATTTT. This translates into CASSPLASGSSSRRTDTQYF.

This clone turned up a few times. The chain has TRBV7-8 and TRBJ2-6; 15 nucleotides align to TRBD2. The junction had 15 bases not matched to a gene; V was cut back by 2 bases and J by 4 bases. Germline V gene data show CDR1 as SGHVS and CDR2 as FQNEAQ. This CDR3 contains 22 residues. The CDR3 reads CASSLIHPGLAGGGSGANVLTF. Written as DNA, the CDR3 is TGTGCCAGCAGCTTAATTCATCCGGGACTAGCGGGAGGAGGATCAGGGGCCAACGTCCTGACTTTC.

The chain combines TRBV7-8 with TRBJ1-5, with 10 bases matching TRBD1. The CDR3 extends over 16 amino acids. Trimming removed 5 bases from V and 5 bases from J; junction bases left unmatched: 9. CDR1 SGHVS and CDR2 FQNEAQ come from the germline V gene. CDR3 sequence: CASSRAGTGVDQPQHF. CDR3 nucleotides: TGTGCCAGCAGCCGAGCCGGGACAGGGGTTGATCAGCCCCAGCATTTT.

The V and J genes are TRBV19 and TRBJ1-1; 7 positions agree with TRBD1. The CDR3 has 14 amino acids. With V trimmed by 6 bases and J by 4 bases, 8 bases remained unmatched. CDR1 LNHDA and CDR2 SQIVND come from the germline V gene (reference sequence). The CDR3 loop reads CASSRTGEGTEAFF. The CDR3 DNA sequence: TGTGCCAGTAGCCGGACAGGTGAAGGCACTGAAGCTTTCTTT.

This clone was counted only a few times. CDR3 nucleotides: TGCGCCAGCAGCTTGGAGCCGGGTTCAGGCACAGATACGCAGTATTTT. It yields the protein CASSLEPGSGTDTQYF. This chain uses TRBV5-1 with TRBJ2-3; D is unresolved. This CDR3 is 16 amino acids long. Per germline, CDR1 SGHRS and CDR2 YFSETQ. Trimming pared 0 bases from V and 1 base from J, leaving 12 bases between. Full variable domain (remainder filled in from reference TRBV5-1 and TRBJ2-3): KAGVTQTPRYLIKTRGQQVTLSCSPISGHRSVSWYQQTPGQGLQFLFEYFSETQRNKGNFPGRFSGRQFSNSRSEMNVSTLELGDSALYLCASSLEPGSGTDTQYFGPGTRLTVL.

V gene TRBV5-4 combines with J gene TRBJ1-1; no definite D call. Trimming took off 0 bases at V and 0 bases at J, with 12 bases between the two ends. The CDR3 is 16 residues long. Germline loops: CDR1 SGHNT, CDR2 YYREEE (reference sequence). The CDR3 region is CASSLDLLALNTEAFF. DNA of the CDR3: TGTGCCAGCAGCTTGGATTTGTTGGCTCTGAACACTGAAGCTTTCTTT.

This chain joins TRBV5-1 and TRBJ1-3; 8 bases are shared with TRBD1. The germline CDR1 and CDR2 sequences are SGHRS and YFSETQ. The junction had 6 bases not matched to a gene; V was cut back by 5 bases and J by 2 bases. The CDR3 spans 15 residues. CDR3 loop: CASRGADRAGNTIYF. In DNA, the CDR3 is TGCGCCAGCAGGGGGGCGGACAGGGCTGGAAACACCATATATTTT.

The chain recombines TRBV6-1 with TRBJ1-1; D is perhaps TRBD1 (5 bases). The germline gives CDR1 MNHNS, CDR2 SASEGT. The CDR3 sequence is 15 residues long. The V and J ends lost 2 bases and 0 bases respectively, with 10 bases between them. CDR3: CASSESPGLNTEAFF. CDR3 nucleotide sequence: TGTGCCAGCAGTGAATCCCCAGGGCTGAACACTGAAGCTTTCTTT.